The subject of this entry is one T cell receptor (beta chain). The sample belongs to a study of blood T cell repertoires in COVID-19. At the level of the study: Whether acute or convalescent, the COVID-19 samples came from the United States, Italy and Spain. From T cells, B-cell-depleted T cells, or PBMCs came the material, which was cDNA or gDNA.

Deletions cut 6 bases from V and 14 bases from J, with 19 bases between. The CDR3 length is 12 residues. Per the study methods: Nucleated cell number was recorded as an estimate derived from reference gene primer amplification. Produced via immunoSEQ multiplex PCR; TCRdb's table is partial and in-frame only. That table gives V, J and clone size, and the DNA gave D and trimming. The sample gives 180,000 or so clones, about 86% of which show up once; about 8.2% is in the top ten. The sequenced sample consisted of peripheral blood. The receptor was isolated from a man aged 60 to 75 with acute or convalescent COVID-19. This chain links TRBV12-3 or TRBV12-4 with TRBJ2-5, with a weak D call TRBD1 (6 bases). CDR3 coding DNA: TGTGCCAGCAGCCTCCGGACAGCCTGGCCTTACTTC. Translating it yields CASSLRTAWPYF.